This T cell receptor beta chain emerged from a study of blood T cell repertoires in COVID-19. The repertoire was sequenced with immunoSEQ multiplex PCR; TCRdb's copy has only in-frame clones and lacks some. The table records 310,000 or so clones, roughly 87% of them present only once. Germline V gene lookup returns CDR1 SGHTA and CDR2 FQGNSA. The ends were cut back, 4 bases at V and 9 bases at J, with 22 bases in the middle. CDR3 length: 15 residues. Clinical history as reported by participants underpinned cohort assignment. Before being deemed recovered, Cohort 3 donors had two negative PCRs, clearance, or symptom resolution.

This TCR was sampled from a woman aged 18-29 years who had recovered from COVID-19. The source material was PBMCs or T cells enriched from blood (not recorded which). J is TRBJ2-7 and V is TRBV7-2; no definite D call. The CDR3 is CASSSLGETLEGQYF. The DNA of the CDR3 is TGTGCCAGCAGCTCCCTAGGAGAAACCTTAGAAGGGCAGTACTTC.